Here is one T cell receptor beta chain with its context. The data stem from a study of human T cells and chemical hapten exposure. The CDR3 has 18 residues. Sample time point: pre-sensitization, week 0. Documented treatment: therapeutic diphenylcyclopropenone sensitization with weekly scalp DPC. TCRdb redid the calling of the RACE reads with MiXCR, one entry per CDR3 protein. The sample shows around 250,000 distinct CDR3 sequences, about 9% of them seen only once. The sequence came from a woman aged 40 to 55 with alopecia areata. Some clones in this sample may be carry-over from other donors' samples. The input for sequencing was whole blood, taken in connection with sensitization to the hapten diphenylcyclopropenone (DPC). The chain carries TRBV12-1 and TRBJ2-1; the listed D gene, TRBD2, was not tested against the DNA. TRBV12-1 is noted as a pseudogene. Here the CDR3 DNA reads TGTGCCAGCAGCCGCCGCCCTAGCGGGAGAGGCCCCCACAATGAGCAGTTCTTC. Translation gives CASSRRPSGRGPHNEQFF.